These T cell receptor beta chains were read from a single sample in a study of blood T cell repertoires in COVID-19. The assay was immunoSEQ multiplex PCR, and TCRdb's table has in-frame clones only and misses some. In the table there are 300,000 to 400,000 clones, around nine tenths of which are singletons. Sequencing used peripheral blood. These receptors were obtained from a human donor in a cohort sampled during active COVID-19. Both conserved end residues are trimmed from each CDR3. Some rows mark clone size as missing; the rest say once, few, many or name a class of expanded clone.

>TRBV12-3/TRBV12-4|once
ASSPVREGGYT
>TRBV6-1|-
ASSPPTENTEAF
>TRBV6-5|-
ASRKMGQAYGYT
>TRBV6-5|-
ASTRGQGGGEQF
>TRBV10-3|once
AIKGTGFGNTIY
>TRBV2|-
ASRQYNEQF
>TRBV7-9|-
ASSSHWRGRNYGYT
>TRBV9|-
ASSVAGGRGQAFSNQPQH
>TRBV7-9|-
ASSDRSGSQETQY
>TRBV30|-
AWSVARGTPGDTQY
>TRBV6-1|-
ASSETESSYNEQF
>TRBV15|-
ATSRVGTGIYEQY
>TRBV2|-
ASSGVNEKLF
>TRBV4-2|-
ASSQVASGTYEQY
>TRBV7-7|-
ASSSGQGAYNEQF
>TRBV5-8|-
ASSSAGTGVGHEQY
>TRBV27|-
ASSLLAGGPFSERF
>TRBV19|-
ASSLLPPTGRAF